Given below is one T cell receptor (beta chain) in context. The antigen remains unidentified. With 0 bases removed from V and 7 bases from J, the gap between germline ends came to 19 bases. The CDR3 extends over 17 amino acids. CDR1 and CDR2 (germline): SNHLY, FYNNEI. This specimen comes from a study of cytomegalovirus exposure and HLA in healthy donors. Study-wide points: In a later analysis, donors in an Asian-associated ancestry cluster reportedly had fewer N-insertions in productive TCRs than the cohort mean. The study carried out a later analysis of TCR beta sequences. It associated 15,000 to 20,000 of them with specific HLA alleles at a false discovery rate of 0.05. Judged likely to be a sequencing artifact was a cluster of highly shared sequence variants.

Both 60 Vbeta primers and 13 Jbeta primers went into the PCR. The method was immunoSEQ multiplex PCR; TCRdb's version includes in-frame clones alone and lacks a portion of them. The data contain under 200,000 clones, 80% to 90% of them singletons. J is TRBJ1-5 and V is TRBV2; D not certain. This clonotype was obtained from a man between 18 and 35 years old in good health and CMV-seropositive. Sample: PBMCs. CDR3 region: CASSEAPRGVAVQPQHF. The CDR3 DNA follows: TGTGCCAGCAGTGAAGCGCCGCGTGGAGTCGCTGTGCAGCCCCAGCATTTT.